One T cell receptor beta chain is described in this entry. Its specificity is unknown. The record originates from a study of T cell repertoires in ileal Crohn's disease. Study-level results: Within the first postoperative year, endoscopy came at median approximately 6.9 months.

Germline CDR1 and CDR2: SGHDT and YYEEEE. V shed 3 bases and J shed 10 bases, with 15 bases lying between them. CDR3 length: 13 amino acids. Repertoires were generated with immunoSEQ multiplex PCR, while TCRdb's copy carries only in-frame clones and drops some. This table has a few thousand clones, 70% to 90% appearing once. Time point of the sample: neoterminal ileum biopsy at postoperative endoscopy, about 6 months after surgery. The sequenced sample was ileal tissue. The source of this sequence is an adult with Crohn's disease. The chain couples TRBV5-6 to TRBJ2-3; D ambiguous. In DNA form, the CDR3 reads TGTGCCAGCAGCTCGCCCGTACCCCTATCGCAGTATTTT. Translated: CASSSPVPLSQYF.